This paragraph covers one T cell receptor (beta chain) sequence. This sample was included in a study of cytomegalovirus exposure and HLA in healthy donors. This table comes from immunoSEQ multiplex PCR, and its TCRdb copy is limited to in-frame clones, with some not included. The repertoire has about 68,000 clones, roughly nine tenths of them found once; the top ten carry 2.5% to 4%. The CDR3 is made up of 16 amino acids. V gave up 7 bases and J gave up 6 bases; unmatched junction bases: 18. CDR1 SGHNT and CDR2 YYREEE come from the germline V gene (reference sequence). The chain combines TRBV5-4 with TRBJ2-7; the match to TRBD1 covers 8 bases. The sequencing sample was made of PBMCs. This TCR derives from a man aged 18 to 29 in good health and CMV-seronegative. In DNA, the CDR3 is TGTGCCAGCTCTCCCGGCGGTACAGGGGGAGGTCGCGAGCAGTACTTC. This sequence encodes CASSPGGTGGGREQYF. Full variable domain (outside the CDR3, taken from reference TRBV5-4 and TRBJ2-7): ETGVTQSPTHLIKTRGQQVTLRCSSQSGHNTVSWYQQALGQGPQFIFQYYREEENGRGNFPPRFSGLQFPNYSSELNVNALELDDSALYLCASSPGGTGGGREQYFGPGTRLTVT.